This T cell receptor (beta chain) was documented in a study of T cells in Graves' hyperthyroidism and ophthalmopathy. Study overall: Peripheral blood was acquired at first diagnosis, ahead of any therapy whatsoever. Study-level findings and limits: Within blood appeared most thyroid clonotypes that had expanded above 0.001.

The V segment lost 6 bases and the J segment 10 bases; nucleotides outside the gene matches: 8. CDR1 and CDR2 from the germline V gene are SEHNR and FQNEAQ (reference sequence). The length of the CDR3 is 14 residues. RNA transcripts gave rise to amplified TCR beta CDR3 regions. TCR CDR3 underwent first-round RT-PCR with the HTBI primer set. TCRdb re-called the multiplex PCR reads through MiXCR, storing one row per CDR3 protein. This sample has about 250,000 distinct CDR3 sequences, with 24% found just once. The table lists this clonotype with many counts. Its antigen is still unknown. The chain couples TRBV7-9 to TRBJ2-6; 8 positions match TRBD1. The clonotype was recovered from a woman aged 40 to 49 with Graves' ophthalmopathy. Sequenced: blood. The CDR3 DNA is TGTGCCAGCAGACAGGACAGGGAATTTAACGTCCTGACTTTC. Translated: CASRQDREFNVLTF.